This T cell receptor (beta chain) is drawn from a study of shared clonotypes between healthy human individuals. Sequencing was performed with immunoSEQ multiplex PCR; in TCRdb, only in-frame clones are kept and a portion is missing. Among some 1,900,000 clones listed, about 95% were seen once. Naive-designated CD8 cells lacked CD45RO, were positively enriched for CCR7, and omitted terminally differentiated effector memory CD45RA+ cells. The germline V and J ends were trimmed by 4 bases and 2 bases, with 15 bases remaining between them. The CDR3 covers 14 residues. In germline, CDR1 is SQVTM, CDR2 ANQGSEA.

The sequence came from a man younger than 30 in good health. This sequence joins TRBV29-1 and TRBJ2-7, with D possibly matching TRBD1 (6 bases). Sequenced material: naive CD8+ T cells sorted from blood. CDR3 in amino acids: CSVVLSEGAYEQYF. For the CDR3, the DNA is TGCAGCGTTGTTCTTAGCGAGGGGGCCTACGAGCAGTACTTC.